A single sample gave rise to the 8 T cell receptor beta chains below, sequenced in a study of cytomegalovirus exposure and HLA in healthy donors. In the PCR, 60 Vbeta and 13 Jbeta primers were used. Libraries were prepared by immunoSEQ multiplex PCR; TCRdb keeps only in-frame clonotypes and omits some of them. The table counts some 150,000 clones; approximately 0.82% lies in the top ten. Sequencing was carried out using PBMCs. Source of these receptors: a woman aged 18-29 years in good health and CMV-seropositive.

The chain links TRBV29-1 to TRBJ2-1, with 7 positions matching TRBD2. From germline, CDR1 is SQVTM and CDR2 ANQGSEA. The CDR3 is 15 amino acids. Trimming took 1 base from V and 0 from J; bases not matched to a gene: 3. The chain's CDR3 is CSVEGERGSYNEQFF. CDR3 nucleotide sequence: TGCAGCGTTGAAGGGGAGCGGGGCTCCTACAATGAGCAGTTCTTC.

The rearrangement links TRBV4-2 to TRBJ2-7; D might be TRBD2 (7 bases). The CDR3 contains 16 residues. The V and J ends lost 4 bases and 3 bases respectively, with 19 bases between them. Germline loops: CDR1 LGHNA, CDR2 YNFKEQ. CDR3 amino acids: CASSLAGAGLNYEQYF. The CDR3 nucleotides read TGTGCCAGCAGCCTGGCGGGGGCAGGCCTGAACTACGAGCAGTACTTC.

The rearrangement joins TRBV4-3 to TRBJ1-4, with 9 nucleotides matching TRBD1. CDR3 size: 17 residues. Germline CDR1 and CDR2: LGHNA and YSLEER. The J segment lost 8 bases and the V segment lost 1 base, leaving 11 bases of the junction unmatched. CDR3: CASSQGRGTGMREKLFF. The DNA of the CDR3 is TGCGCCAGCAGCCAAGGGAGGGGGACAGGGATGAGGGAAAAACTGTTTTTT.

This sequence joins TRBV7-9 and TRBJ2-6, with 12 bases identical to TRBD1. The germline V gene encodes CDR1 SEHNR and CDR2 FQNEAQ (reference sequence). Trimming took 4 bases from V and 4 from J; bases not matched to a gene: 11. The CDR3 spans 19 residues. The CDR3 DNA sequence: TGTGCCAGCAGCTCTACTGGGGGGACAGGGGGCTACGGGGCCAACGTCCTGACTTTC. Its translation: CASSSTGGTGGYGANVLTF.

CDR3 sequence (DNA): TGTGCCAGCAGCCAGGGGAGAGGAGGGGGCTTCACCGATACGCAGTATTTT. Its translation: CASSQGRGGGFTDTQYF. The V call is TRBV7-8, the J call TRBJ2-3; weak D call: TRBD1 (7 bases). V was clipped by 5 bases and J by 6 bases, with 24 bases between them. Germline V gene sequence: CDR1 SGHVS, CDR2 FQNEAQ. This CDR3 is built from 17 residues. The entire variable domain, with the rest obtained from reference TRBV7-8 and TRBJ2-3, is as follows: GAGVSQSPRYKVAKRGQDVALRCDPISGHVSLFWYQQALGQGPEFLTYFQNEAQLDKSGLPSDRFFAERPEGSVSTLKIQRTQQEDSAVYLCASSQGRGGGFTDTQYFGPGTRLTVL.

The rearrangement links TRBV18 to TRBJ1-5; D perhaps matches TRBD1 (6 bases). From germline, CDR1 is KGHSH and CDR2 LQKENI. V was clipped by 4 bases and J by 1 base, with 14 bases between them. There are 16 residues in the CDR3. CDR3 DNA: TGTGCCAGCTCACTCTCGTGGGGGGGCAGCAATCAGCCCCAGCATTTT. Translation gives CASSLSWGGSNQPQHF.

In DNA form, the CDR3 reads TGTGCCAGCAGTTACATCAGCTCCTACGAGCAGTACTTC. Amino acid sequence: CASSYISSYEQYF. V gene TRBV6-5 combines with J gene TRBJ2-7, with D unresolved. Germline V lookup: CDR1 MNHEY, CDR2 SVGAGI. The V end lost 2 bases, the J end lost 0 bases, and 5 bases lay between the germline ends. This CDR3 region has 13 residues.

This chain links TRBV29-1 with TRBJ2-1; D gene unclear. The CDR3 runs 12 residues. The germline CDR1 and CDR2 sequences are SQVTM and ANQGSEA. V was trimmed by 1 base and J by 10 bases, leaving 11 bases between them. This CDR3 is CSVEGLGPEQFF. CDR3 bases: TGCAGCGTTGAAGGGCTAGGCCCAGAGCAGTTCTTC.